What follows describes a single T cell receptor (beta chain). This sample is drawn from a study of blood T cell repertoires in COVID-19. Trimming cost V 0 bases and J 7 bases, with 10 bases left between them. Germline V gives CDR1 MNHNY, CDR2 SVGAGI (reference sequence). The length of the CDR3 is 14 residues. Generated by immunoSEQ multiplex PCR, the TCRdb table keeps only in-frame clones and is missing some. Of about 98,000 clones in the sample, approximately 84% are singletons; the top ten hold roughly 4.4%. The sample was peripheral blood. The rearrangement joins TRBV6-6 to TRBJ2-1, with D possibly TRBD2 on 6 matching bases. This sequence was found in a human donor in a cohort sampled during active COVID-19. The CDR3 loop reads CASSYSIGGNEQFF. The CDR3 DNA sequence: TGTGCCAGCAGTTACTCGATTGGAGGGAATGAGCAGTTCTTC.